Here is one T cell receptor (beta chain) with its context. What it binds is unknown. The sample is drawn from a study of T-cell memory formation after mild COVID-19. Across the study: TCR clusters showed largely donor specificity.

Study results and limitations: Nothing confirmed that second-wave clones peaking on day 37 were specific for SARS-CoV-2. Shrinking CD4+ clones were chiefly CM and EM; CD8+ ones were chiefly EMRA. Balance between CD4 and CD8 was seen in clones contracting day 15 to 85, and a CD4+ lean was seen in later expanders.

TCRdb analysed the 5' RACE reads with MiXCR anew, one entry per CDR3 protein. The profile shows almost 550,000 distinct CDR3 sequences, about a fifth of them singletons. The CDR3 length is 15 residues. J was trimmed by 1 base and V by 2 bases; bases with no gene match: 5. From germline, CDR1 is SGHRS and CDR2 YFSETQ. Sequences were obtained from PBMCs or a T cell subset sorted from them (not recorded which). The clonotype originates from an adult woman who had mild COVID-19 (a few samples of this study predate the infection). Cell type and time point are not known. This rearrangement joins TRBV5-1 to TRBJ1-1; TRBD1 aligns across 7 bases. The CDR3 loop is CASSFPGQPNTEAFF. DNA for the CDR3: TGCGCCAGCAGCTTCCCGGGACAGCCGAACACTGAAGCTTTCTTT. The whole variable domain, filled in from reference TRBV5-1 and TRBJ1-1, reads KAGVTQTPRYLIKTRGQQVTLSCSPISGHRSVSWYQQTPGQGLQFLFEYFSETQRNKGNFPGRFSGRQFSNSRSEMNVSTLELGDSALYLCASSFPGQPNTEAFFGQGTRLTVV.